One sample yielded the 16 T cell receptor beta chains listed below, sequenced in a study of cytomegalovirus exposure and HLA in healthy donors. PCR was performed using 60 Vbeta and 13 Jbeta primers. The table came from immunoSEQ multiplex PCR; TCRdb's copy has only in-frame clones and leaves some out. The sample carries 200,000 to 250,000 clones, approximately 80% recorded once. The specimen was PBMCs. The receptors here all came from a male donor in good health and CMV-seronegative.

The chain is built from TRBV29-1 and TRBJ2-1, with 9 bases matching TRBD2. The CDR3 is made up of 15 amino acids. The junction had 6 bases not matched to a gene; V was cut back by 6 bases and J by 0 bases. Germline V gene lookup returns CDR1 SQVTM and CDR2 ANQGSEA. The CDR3, as DNA: TGCAGCGTACGCCTTAGCGGGAGCTCCTACAATGAGCAGTTCTTC. It is translated as CSVRLSGSSYNEQFF.

This rearrangement joins TRBV5-5 to TRBJ1-5; the D gene is possibly TRBD1 (5 bases). Germline CDR1 reads SGHKS; CDR2 reads YYEKEE (reference sequence). Trimming removed 0 bases at V and 0 bases at J, with 13 bases between. The CDR3 contains 17 residues. CDR3 DNA sequence: TGTGCCAGCAGCTTGGGACAGCTCGTTGGTAGCAATCAGCCCCAGCATTTT. It yields the protein CASSLGQLVGSNQPQHF.

The chain has TRBV18 and TRBJ1-3, with D maybe TRBD1 (6 bases). The V end was cut by 3 bases, the J end by 4 bases, with 10 bases between. CDR1 is KGHSH and CDR2 is LQKENI in the germline V gene. This CDR3 is built from 14 residues. CDR3 protein: CASSPEGTGNTIYF. In DNA, the CDR3 is TGTGCCAGCTCACCTGAGGGGACAGGAAACACCATATATTTT. The whole variable domain, remainder taken from reference TRBV18 and TRBJ1-3, is NAGVMQNPRHLVRRRGQEARLRCSPMKGHSHVYWYRQLPEEGLKFMVYLQKENIIDESGMPKERFSAEFPKEGPSILRIQQVVRGDSAAYFCASSPEGTGNTIYFGEGSWLTVV.

This clone appeared a few times. This sequence joins TRBV2 and TRBJ1-4; 9 bases are a match to TRBD1. The CDR3 totals 15 residues. Germline-derived CDR1 and CDR2 are SNHLY and FYNNEI. V lost 5 bases and J lost 4; bases outside the gene matches: 5. The CDR3 DNA reads as TGTGCCAGCAGTCCATTGACAGGGGGTAATGAAAAACTGTTTTTT. It codes for CASSPLTGGNEKLFF.

This clone was detected only once. The chain has TRBV5-1 and TRBJ2-2, with TRBD1 identical over 12 bases. Germline V gene data show CDR1 as SGHRS and CDR2 as YFSETQ. V trimming: 0 bases; J trimming: 4 bases; junction bases outside the gene matches: 7. The CDR3 is made up of 18 amino acids. The CDR3 region has the DNA TGCGCCAGCAGCTTGGTTGGGACAGGGGGCGCGGGCACCGGGGAGCTGTTTTTT. Its translation: CASSLVGTGGAGTGELFF.

DNA of the CDR3: TGTGCCAGTAGTTCCCGGGACAGGGGGAGATACGAGCAGTACTTC. Translated: CASSSRDRGRYEQYF. The chain recombines TRBV19 with TRBJ2-7; 11 bases are shared with TRBD1. CDR3 size: 15 residues. The V gene's germline CDR1 is LNHDA and CDR2 SQIVND (reference sequence). Losses at the gene ends were 5 bases for V and 4 bases for J; bases not matched to a gene: 7.

The chain carries TRBV27 and TRBJ1-2; D is perhaps TRBD1 (6 bases). The CDR3 sequence is 13 residues long. Germline V gene lookup returns CDR1 MNHEY and CDR2 SMNVEV (reference sequence). V lost 7 bases to trimming and J lost 5 bases, with 14 bases between them. CDR3 amino acids: CASKKGGTYGYTF. The CDR3 DNA reads TGTGCCAGCAAAAAGGGGGGGACATATGGCTACACCTTC.

The chain combines TRBV2 with TRBJ2-1; weak D call: TRBD2 (6 bases). Trimming took 8 bases from V and 12 from J, leaving 20 bases between them. The CDR3 runs to 13 residues. Germline values: CDR1 SNHLY, CDR2 FYNNEI. The CDR3 is CASRDWGSWVQFF. CDR3 DNA: TGTGCCAGCCGGGACTGGGGGTCGTGGGTGCAGTTCTTC. Full variable domain (remainder filled in from reference TRBV2 and TRBJ2-1): EPEVTQTPSHQVTQMGQEVILRCVPISNHLYFYWYRQILGQKVEFLVSFYNNEISEKSEIFDDQFSVERPDGSNFTLKIRSTKLEDSAMYFCASRDWGSWVQFFGPGTRLTVL.

This clone appeared a single time. The chain employs TRBV15 and TRBJ1-1; 9 positions agree with TRBD1. After removal of 7 bases from V and 4 bases from J, the junction contained 16 bases not matched to a gene. This CDR3 has 17 amino acids. CDR1 is LNHNV and CDR2 is YYDKDF in the germline V gene (reference sequence). The CDR3 loop reads CATIRPGTGTGGTEAFF. CDR3 sequence (DNA): TGTGCCACCATACGGCCCGGGACAGGGACTGGGGGCACTGAAGCTTTCTTT.

This clone came up a few times. This chain connects TRBV7-6 to TRBJ2-5; TRBD2 might be the D (6 bases). CDR3 length: 14 residues. Trimming removed 2 bases from V and 5 bases from J, with 12 bases in between. Germline V gene lookup returns CDR1 SGHVS and CDR2 FNYEAQ. The DNA of the CDR3 is TGTGCCAGCAGCTTACTCCAGAGCGGGGAGACCCAGTACTTC. This sequence encodes CASSLLQSGETQYF.

This chain uses TRBV7-9 with TRBJ1-5, with TRBD1 as a possible D gene (6 bases). Germline V CDR1 and CDR2: SEHNR, FQNEAQ (reference sequence). The CDR3 totals 17 residues. Between the trimmed V and J ends, which lost 4 bases and 1 base, there was a span of 17 bases. CDR3 residues: CASSSEGGKGSNQPQHF. The CDR3 region has the DNA TGTGCCAGCAGCTCAGAGGGGGGGAAAGGGAGCAATCAGCCCCAGCATTTT.

This rearrangement joins TRBV28 to TRBJ1-2, with 7 bases identical to TRBD1. CDR3 length equals 15 residues. The germline CDR1 and CDR2 sequences are MDHEN and SYDVKM. Trimming cost V 1 base and J 6 bases; bases outside gene matches: 8. Here the CDR3 DNA reads TGTGCCAGCAGTTTATATGCGACAGGGCGGGATGGCTACACCTTC. Protein sequence: CASSLYATGRDGYTF.

V usage is TRBV5-1 and J usage is TRBJ2-2; maybe TRBD2 (6 bases). Trimming shortened V by 0 bases and J by 6 bases, and 15 bases separated the two germline ends. This CDR3 is 16 amino acids long. Germline V CDR1 and CDR2: SGHRS, YFSETQ. The CDR3 coding sequence is TGCGCCAGCAGCTTGGATGACGGGAGTGGGCCCGGGGAGCTGTTTTTT. Its translation is CASSLDDGSGPGELFF.

The V and J genes are TRBV5-6 and TRBJ1-1; D is perhaps TRBD1 (5 bases). The CDR3 runs to 14 residues. The V end was cut by 4 bases, the J end by 4 bases, with 14 bases between. Germline loops: CDR1 SGHDT, CDR2 YYEEEE. The CDR3 sequence: CASSESGGSTEAFF. DNA of the CDR3: TGTGCCAGCAGCGAAAGCGGGGGATCCACTGAAGCTTTCTTT.

The chain joins TRBV5-1 to TRBJ2-7; 11 bases line up with TRBD2. The CDR3 sequence is 13 residues long. Germline assignment: CDR1 SGHRS and CDR2 YFSETQ. J lost 5 bases, V lost 4 bases, and 2 bases had no gene match. CDR3 in DNA: TGCGCCAGCAGCCCTAGCGGGAGGAACGAGCAGTACTTC. Translation gives CASSPSGRNEQYF.

This clone was observed a few times. The chain employs TRBV5-4 and TRBJ1-3; D might be TRBD1 (5 bases). V was pared by 4 bases and J by 8 bases, with 13 bases between. The CDR3 has 13 amino acids. In germline, CDR1 is SGHNT, CDR2 YYREEE (reference sequence). The CDR3 sequence: CASSVQGGHTIYF. CDR3 in DNA: TGTGCCAGCAGCGTCCAGGGAGGGCACACCATATATTTT.